The rows below give T cell receptor beta chains drawn from one sample of a study of shared clonotypes between healthy human individuals. Here immunoSEQ multiplex PCR was the method, and the copy in TCRdb shows in-frame clones only, minus some. The table has a few hundred thousand clones, 95% to 98% seen once. The sample taken for sequencing was naive CD4+ T cells sorted from blood. These receptors all stem from a woman aged 25 to 39 in good health. The CDR3 runs from the conserved cysteine through the conserved F or W. Fields, in order: J gene, V gene, clone size, CDR3 length, D gene, CDR3 DNA, CDR3 protein. A D gene is named only where the DNA matches it firmly. Where a row states a size, it is once, few, many or the class of an expanded clone; other rows omit it.

TRBJ1-3	TRBV19	-	16	-	TGTGCCAGTACCCAAACAGGGCCGAGGGATGGAAACACCATATATTTT	CASTQTGPRDGNTIYF
TRBJ2-7	TRBV5-1	-	13	TRBD1	TGCGCCAGCAGACCGCCCACAGGGGCCGAGCAGTACTTC	CASRPPTGAEQYF
TRBJ1-2	TRBV5-4	-	14	-	TGTGCCAGCAGCCCGGACAGCAAGTTATATGGCTACACCTTC	CASSPDSKLYGYTF
TRBJ2-2	TRBV7-3	-	14	-	TGTGCCAGCAGCTTATGGGACCTATCCGGGGAGCTGTTTTTT	CASSLWDLSGELFF
TRBJ1-4	TRBV19	-	15	-	TGTGCCAGTAGTATAGATCTGGGGAACTCGGAAAAACTGTTTTTT	CASSIDLGNSEKLFF
TRBJ2-5	TRBV30	-	13	-	TGTGCCTGGAAGGGGGGGGGCCAAGAGACCCAGTACTTC	CAWKGGGQETQYF
TRBJ2-5	TRBV6-4	-	15	-	TGTGCCAGCAGTCCCCTAGGTGGCAGCCAAGAGACCCAGTACTTC	CASSPLGGSQETQYF
TRBJ2-3	TRBV2	-	14	-	TGTGCCAGCAGTGACGGCCTAGCAGGGGATACGCAGTATTTT	CASSDGLAGDTQYF
TRBJ2-2	TRBV2	-	18	TRBD2	TGTGCCAGCAGTGAAGCGCGGTCAGGACAGCGGGGGACCGGGGAGCTGTTTTTT	CASSEARSGQRGTGELFF
TRBJ1-2	TRBV28	-	14	TRBD1	TGTGCCAGCAGTTTAACCGGGACAGGGTATGGCTACACCTTC	CASSLTGTGYGYTF
TRBJ2-1	TRBV30	-	12	-	TGTGCCTGGATCCCCCCTAGCCGAAAGCCGTTCTTC	CAWIPPSRKPFF
TRBJ2-7	TRBV5-4	-	13	-	TGTGCCAGCAGCTTGTTTTTCTCCTACGAGCAGTACTTC	CASSLFFSYEQYF
TRBJ2-6	TRBV5-1	-	16	TRBD1	TGCGCCAGCAGCTTGGCCCGGGACAGGGTGGCCAACGTCCTGACTTTC	CASSLARDRVANVLTF
TRBJ1-4	TRBV4-2	-	17	TRBD1	TGTGCCAGCAGCCCGAAGGTAGACAGGGACCTTCATGAAAAACTGTTTTTT	CASSPKVDRDLHEKLFF
TRBJ2-1	TRBV4-1	-	17	TRBD1	TGCGCCAGCAGCCCGTTACCTGGGACAGGGACATACAATGAGCAGTTCTTC	CASSPLPGTGTYNEQFF
TRBJ2-1	TRBV5-1	-	14	-	TGCGCCAGCAGCTTTGGCAGTACCTACAATGAGCAGTTCTTC	CASSFGSTYNEQFF
TRBJ2-5	TRBV5-4	-	17	TRBD1	TGTGCCAGCAGCTTGGGGGTGGGACAGGGGGCTCGAGAGACCCAGTACTTC	CASSLGVGQGARETQYF
TRBJ2-3	TRBV7-6	-	14	TRBD2	TGTGCCAGCAGCTTCCAAGCGGGGACAGATACGCAGTATTTT	CASSFQAGTDTQYF
TRBJ1-1	TRBV19	-	13	-	TGTGCCAGTAGTATTGGCGGGGACACTGAAGCTTTCTTT	CASSIGGDTEAFF
TRBJ2-7	TRBV5-1	-	16	TRBD2	TGCGCCAGCAGCCTCCTTAGCGGGAGGGCCGTATACGAGCAGTACTTC	CASSLLSGRAVYEQYF
TRBJ2-7	TRBV6-6	-	10	-	TGTGCCAGCGGGATGTACGAGCAGTACTTC	CASGMYEQYF
TRBJ1-1	TRBV19	-	16	-	TGTGCCAGTAGACACCTCGGGACATACGTGAACACTGAAGCTTTCTTT	CASRHLGTYVNTEAFF
TRBJ2-5	TRBV27	-	14	TRBD1	TGTGCCAGCAGTATTCAGGGGGCGGGGGAGACCCAGTACTTC	CASSIQGAGETQYF
TRBJ2-1	TRBV11-3	-	15	-	TGTGCCAGCAGCTTAGATGGCCTAGCCAACAATGAGCAGTTCTTC	CASSLDGLANNEQFF
TRBJ1-5	TRBV4-1	-	15	-	TGCGCCAGCAGCCGAACGACACAACTCGATCAGCCCCAGCATTTT	CASSRTTQLDQPQHF
TRBJ2-5	TRBV11-2	once	16	-	TGTGCCAGCAGCTCGGTCCCCACTTTCAGGAAAGAGACCCAGTACTTC	CASSSVPTFRKETQYF
TRBJ2-2	TRBV7-6	-	19	-	TGTGCCAGCAGCGCAAAAGGGGGCGGGATCCCGTCTTACACCGGGGAGCTGTTTTTT	CASSAKGGGIPSYTGELFF
TRBJ2-3	TRBV7-3	-	14	TRBD2	TGTGCCAGCAGCTTAGCGGGAGAGTTGAATACGCAGTATTTT	CASSLAGELNTQYF
TRBJ2-7	TRBV14	-	17	-	TGTGCCAGCAGCCATGGGGGGCGGGCCCCTAGTCCTTACGAGCAGTACTTC	CASSHGGRAPSPYEQYF
TRBJ2-2	TRBV10-2	-	15	TRBD2	TGCGCCAGCAGTAAGACTAGCGGATTCACCGGGGAGCTGTTTTTT	CASSKTSGFTGELFF
TRBJ2-2	TRBV5-4	once	17	TRBD1	TGTGCCAGCAGCTTGGGGGGTACAGGGGACGGCACCGGGGAGCTGTTTTTT	CASSLGGTGDGTGELFF
TRBJ2-3	TRBV27	-	12	TRBD1	TGTGCCAGCAGTCCAGGGGGCCTTTCGCAGTATTTT	CASSPGGLSQYF
TRBJ2-1	TRBV15	-	15	TRBD2	TGTGCCACCAGCAGGGACCGCCTACTAGCGGGAGAGGTGTTCTTC	CATSRDRLLAGEVFF
TRBJ2-6	TRBV6-4	-	16	-	TGTGCCAGCAGTGAAGGGGTCAGGTCTGGGGCCAACGTCCTGACTTTC	CASSEGVRSGANVLTF
TRBJ2-6	TRBV18	-	16	TRBD2	TGTGCCAGCTCCTGGGGAGGGCCTACTGGGGCCAACGTCCTGACTTTC	CASSWGGPTGANVLTF
TRBJ2-1	TRBV9	-	15	-	TGTGCCAGCAGCGTTGGGACAGCGGGCTACAATGAGCAGTTCTTC	CASSVGTAGYNEQFF
TRBJ1-5	TRBV29-1	-	14	-	TGCAGCGTTGAAGTAGGGACCCCAAATCAGCCCCAGCATTTT	CSVEVGTPNQPQHF
TRBJ2-5	TRBV18	-	15	TRBD2	TGTGCCAGCTCACCAAGGACTAGCGGGAGGGAGACCCAGTACTTC	CASSPRTSGRETQYF
TRBJ2-1	TRBV29-1	-	13	TRBD1	TGCAGCGTAGGGACAGTAATGGACAATGAGCAGTTCTTC	CSVGTVMDNEQFF
TRBJ2-1	TRBV5-5	-	15	-	TGTGCCAGCAGCCTGGACGGTAGCTCCTACAATGAGCAGTTCTTC	CASSLDGSSYNEQFF
TRBJ1-5	TRBV18	once	14	-	TGTGCCAGCTCACCAAGAGTGGGGGATCAGCCCCAGCATTTT	CASSPRVGDQPQHF
TRBJ2-1	TRBV9	once	14	-	TGTGCCAGCAGCCCCCGTTTTCAAGCCAATGAGCAGTTCTTC	CASSPRFQANEQFF
TRBJ2-1	TRBV19	-	14	-	TGTGCCAGTAGCCAGGACAGCTCCTACAATGAGCAGTTCTTC	CASSQDSSYNEQFF
TRBJ2-7	TRBV5-4	-	16	TRBD2	TGTGCCAGCAGCTTGTACCTAGCGGGAGGAACCTACGAGCAGTACTTC	CASSLYLAGGTYEQYF
TRBJ2-2	TRBV5-1	-	15	-	TGCGCCAGCAGCTTGGTTAGGGAATCCACCGGGGAGCTGTTTTTT	CASSLVRESTGELFF
TRBJ2-5	TRBV15	-	15	TRBD2	TGTGCCACCAGCAGCCGACTAGCGGGAGGGGGAGAGCAGTACTTC	CATSSRLAGGGEQYF
TRBJ2-1	TRBV7-2	-	16	-	TGTGCCAGCAGCTTAGAGGTAGCGAGAGCCTTCGGAGAGCAGTTCTTC	CASSLEVARAFGEQFF
TRBJ1-2	TRBV9	-	13	-	TGTGCCAGCAGCGCGTTGGTTAACTATGGCTACACCTTC	CASSALVNYGYTF
TRBJ1-1	TRBV28	-	15	TRBD1	TGTGCCAGCATAACGGGACAGGGTGGGTACACTGAAGCTTTCTTT	CASITGQGGYTEAFF
TRBJ2-3	TRBV6-1	-	13	TRBD1	TGTGCCAGCGAAGACAGGGTATCAGATACGCAGTATTTT	CASEDRVSDTQYF
TRBJ2-7	TRBV28	-	14	-	TGTGCCAGCCGGTCCGGGGCAGGGTCCTACGAGCAGTACTTC	CASRSGAGSYEQYF
TRBJ2-3	TRBV5-1	-	19	TRBD2	TGCGCCAGCAGCTTGGGGGCCCTCCTAGCGGGGCTAGGCACAGATACGCAGTATTTT	CASSLGALLAGLGTDTQYF
TRBJ1-1	TRBV29-1	-	13	TRBD1	TGCAGCGGCGCCGGGACAGCGAACACTGAAGCTTTCTTT	CSGAGTANTEAFF
TRBJ2-1	TRBV5-4	-	19	TRBD2	TGTGCCAGCAGCTTGGCTCCGGGACTAGCGGGGTCCAGTTACGATGAGCAGTTCTTC	CASSLAPGLAGSSYDEQFF
TRBJ2-5	TRBV29-1	-	14	-	TGCAGCGTCAGATTCCGGGGCCTCCGAGAGACCCAGTACTTC	CSVRFRGLRETQYF